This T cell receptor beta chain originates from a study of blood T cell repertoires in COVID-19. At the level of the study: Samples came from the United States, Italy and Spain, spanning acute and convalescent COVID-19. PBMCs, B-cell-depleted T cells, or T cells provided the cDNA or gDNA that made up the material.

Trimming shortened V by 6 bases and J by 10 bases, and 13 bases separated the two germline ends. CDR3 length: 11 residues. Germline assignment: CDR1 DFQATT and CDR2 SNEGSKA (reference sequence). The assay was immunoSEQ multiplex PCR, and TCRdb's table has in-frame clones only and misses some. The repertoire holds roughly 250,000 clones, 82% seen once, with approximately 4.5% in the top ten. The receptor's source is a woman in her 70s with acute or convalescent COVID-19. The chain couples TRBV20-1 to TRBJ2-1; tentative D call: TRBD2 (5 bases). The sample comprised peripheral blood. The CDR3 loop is CSAVGLPEQFF. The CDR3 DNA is TGCAGTGCGGTCGGACTCCCGGAGCAGTTCTTC.